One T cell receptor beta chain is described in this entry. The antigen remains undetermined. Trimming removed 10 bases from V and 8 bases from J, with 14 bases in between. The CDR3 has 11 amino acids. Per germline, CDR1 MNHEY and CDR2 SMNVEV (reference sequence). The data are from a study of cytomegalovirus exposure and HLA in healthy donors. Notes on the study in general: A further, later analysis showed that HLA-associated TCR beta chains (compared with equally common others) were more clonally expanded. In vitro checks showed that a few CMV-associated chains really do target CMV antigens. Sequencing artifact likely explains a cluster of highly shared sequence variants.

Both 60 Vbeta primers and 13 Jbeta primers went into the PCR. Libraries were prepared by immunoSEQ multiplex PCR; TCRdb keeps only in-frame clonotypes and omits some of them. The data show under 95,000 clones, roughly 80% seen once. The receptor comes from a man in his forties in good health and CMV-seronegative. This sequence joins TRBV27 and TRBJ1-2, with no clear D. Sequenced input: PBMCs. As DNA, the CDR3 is TGTGCCACCACCTCACGAGGAGGCTACACCTTC. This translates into CATTSRGGYTF.